Each of the 25 T cell receptor beta chains below was sequenced from the same sample in a study of cytomegalovirus exposure and HLA in healthy donors. The method was immunoSEQ multiplex PCR; TCRdb's version includes in-frame clones alone and lacks a portion of them. Of 200,000 to 300,000 clones listed, roughly 87% were seen once; the top ten hold around 13%. The source material was PBMCs. These receptors were taken from a man younger than 35 in good health and CMV-seropositive.

J is TRBJ1-2 and V is TRBV28; tentatively, D is TRBD1 (5 bases). Germline lookup yields CDR1 MDHEN and CDR2 SYDVKM. The V gene lost 4 bases and the J gene lost 2 bases, with 11 bases spanning the gap. The CDR3 spans 14 residues. CDR3 sequence (DNA): TGTGCCAGCAGTTCTGGGGCGGGAAACTATGGCTACACCTTC. This encodes CASSSGAGNYGYTF.

This chain links TRBV11-2 with TRBJ1-5; D uncertain. The ends were cut back, 0 bases at V and 2 bases at J, with 8 bases in the middle. CDR1 and CDR2 (germline): SGHAT, FQNNGV. CDR3 length equals 15 residues. The CDR3 nucleotides read TGTGCCAGCAGCTTAGATGGGAGAGGCAATCAGCCCCAGCATTTT. Protein product: CASSLDGRGNQPQHF.

The V and J genes are TRBV6-5 and TRBJ1-2; D uncertain. Between the trimmed V and J ends, which lost 6 bases and 1 base, there was a span of 6 bases. This CDR3 has 12 amino acids. Germline CDR1 and CDR2: MNHEY and SVGAGI. The CDR3 DNA reads as TGTGCCAGCAGCGGGGTTAACTATGGCTACACCTTC. This gives the protein CASSGVNYGYTF.

The chain joins TRBV5-1 to TRBJ2-7; 9 nucleotides agree with TRBD1. Germline V CDR1 and CDR2: SGHRS, YFSETQ. V lost 5 bases and J lost 5; bases outside the gene matches: 11. This CDR3 comprises 15 residues. CDR3 loop: CASSISGTGRDEQYF. The CDR3 nucleotides read TGCGCCAGCAGTATCTCCGGGACAGGGCGAGACGAGCAGTACTTC.

The J gene is TRBJ2-1, the V gene TRBV5-6; TRBD2 matches 10 bases. V was pared by 4 bases and J by 9 bases, with 13 bases of the junction left unmatched. The CDR3 covers 16 residues. The germline gives CDR1 SGHDT, CDR2 YYEEEE. Written as DNA, the CDR3 is TGTGCCAGCAGCAAAATGGGAGCGGGAGGGCCCGTTGAGCAGTTCTTC. Amino acid sequence: CASSKMGAGGPVEQFF.

This chain's CDR3 is CASSWPLAPTSKNIQYF. CDR3 nucleotides: TGTGCCAGCAGCTGGCCTCTAGCCCCAACTTCCAAAAACATTCAGTACTTC. The rearrangement uses TRBV11-2 and TRBJ2-4; tentative D call: TRBD2 (5 bases). V lost 4 bases, J lost 2 bases, and 18 bases lay in between. Per the germline V gene, CDR1 is SGHAT and CDR2 is FQNNGV. The CDR3 length is 17 residues.

The V gene is TRBV10-3, the J gene TRBJ1-1, with D perhaps matching TRBD1 (6 bases). V dropped 10 bases and J dropped 6 bases, with 18 bases sitting between them. This CDR3 is 13 amino acids long. Germline V gene sequence: CDR1 ENHRY, CDR2 SYGVKD. DNA for the CDR3: TGTGCCACACGGGACATAGGGGTCCCTGAAGCTTTCTTT. Protein sequence: CATRDIGVPEAFF.

This rearrangement joins TRBV5-5 to TRBJ2-7; D call uncertain. The CDR3 length is 11 residues. Trimming removed 0 bases at V and 4 bases at J, with 2 bases between. Germline CDR1 is SGHKS and CDR2 is YYEKEE (reference sequence). Written as DNA, the CDR3 is TGTGCCAGCAGCTTGGCATACGAGCAGTACTTC. Translating gives CASSLAYEQYF.

This chain joins TRBV15 and TRBJ1-2; D is perhaps TRBD1 (5 bases). Germline V gene sequence: CDR1 LNHNV, CDR2 YYDKDF (reference sequence). The CDR3 is 14 residues long. The V and J ends lost 4 bases and 5 bases respectively, with 14 bases between them. The CDR3 region has the DNA TGTGCCACCAGCATCTCGGGGCTGTGGTATGGCTACACCTTC. Translated, it gives CATSISGLWYGYTF.

The chain employs TRBV11-2 and TRBJ2-7; either TRBD1 or TRBD2 may fit D (5 bases each). This CDR3 has 14 residues. V lost 4 bases and J 2 bases, leaving 12 bases between the germline ends. Germline V lookup: CDR1 SGHAT, CDR2 FQNNGV. CDR3 bases: TGTGCCAGCAGCTGGGGACGATCCACCTACGAGCAGTACTTC. Translation: CASSWGRSTYEQYF. Supplemented by reference TRBV11-2 and TRBJ2-7, the full variable domain reads EAGVAQSPRYKIIEKRQSVAFWCNPISGHATLYWYQQILGQGPKLLIQFQNNGVVDDSQLPKDRFSAERLKGVDSTLKIQPAKLEDSAVYLCASSWGRSTYEQYFGPGTRLTVT.

The chain has TRBV6-5 and TRBJ1-1; possible D gene TRBD1, 5 bases. Germline lookup yields CDR1 MNHEY and CDR2 SVGAGI. The V end lost 5 bases, the J end lost 11 bases, and 18 bases lay between the germline ends. The CDR3 is made up of 13 amino acids. The CDR3 reads CASSKPGNPSAFF. As DNA, the CDR3 is TGTGCCAGCAGTAAACCAGGGAATCCGTCGGCTTTCTTT.

J is TRBJ2-4 and V is TRBV2, with D possibly being TRBD1 (5 bases). V was shortened by 4 bases and J by 7 bases, with 11 bases between the two germline ends. Germline V gene sequence: CDR1 SNHLY, CDR2 FYNNEI. This CDR3 is 13 amino acids long. DNA of the CDR3: TGTGCCAGCAGTGTTCAGGGCGGTAACATTCAGTACTTC. It encodes CASSVQGGNIQYF.

The chain couples TRBV29-1 to TRBJ1-1, with 10 bases lining up with TRBD1. Germline V CDR1 and CDR2: SQVTM, ANQGSEA. Trimming removed 4 bases from V and 4 bases from J; junction bases left unmatched: 6. CDR3 length: 14 amino acids. The CDR3 spells CSVGGDRGGTEAFF. The CDR3 nucleotides read TGCAGCGTTGGGGGGGACAGGGGAGGCACTGAAGCTTTCTTT.

The rearrangement links TRBV30 to TRBJ1-1; TRBD1 matches 9 bases. The V gene end was trimmed by 3 bases and the J gene end by 6 bases; junction bases not matched to a gene: 11. The length of the CDR3 is 15 residues. Germline V lookup: CDR1 GTSNPN, CDR2 SVGIG (reference sequence). CDR3 in amino acids: CAWSTTGTGKSEAFF. The CDR3 nucleotides are TGTGCCTGGAGCACTACCGGGACAGGGAAATCTGAAGCTTTCTTT.

CDR3 sequence (DNA): TGCGCCAGCAGGCTGACAGGGGGCAGGGCAGATACGCAGTATTTT. Translated: CASRLTGGRADTQYF. The rearrangement links TRBV5-1 to TRBJ2-3, with 10 bases identical to TRBD1. J gave up 4 bases and V 5 bases, and 7 bases lay outside the gene matches. Germline values: CDR1 SGHRS, CDR2 YFSETQ. The CDR3 sequence is 15 residues long. Together with reference TRBV5-1 and TRBJ2-3, the CDR3 gives the full variable domain: KAGVTQTPRYLIKTRGQQVTLSCSPISGHRSVSWYQQTPGQGLQFLFEYFSETQRNKGNFPGRFSGRQFSNSRSEMNVSTLELGDSALYLCASRLTGGRADTQYFGPGTRLTVL.

The chain employs TRBV7-6 and TRBJ2-2, with D tentatively TRBD1 (6 bases). Deletions cut 2 bases from V and 0 bases from J, with 22 bases between. The CDR3 has 20 amino acids. CDR1 SGHVS and CDR2 FNYEAQ come from the germline V gene. In nucleotides, the CDR3 is TGTGCCAGCAGCTTAACCCCCGGACAGACCTACACCCCGAACACCGGGGAGCTGTTTTTT. This gives the protein CASSLTPGQTYTPNTGELFF.

The chain carries TRBV4-2 and TRBJ1-1; D is unclear. V shed 1 base and J shed 3 bases, with 12 bases lying between them. Germline V gives CDR1 LGHNA, CDR2 YNFKEQ. CDR3 size: 15 residues. The CDR3 reads CASSQVSGGDTEAFF. CDR3 coding DNA: TGTGCCAGCAGCCAAGTTTCAGGTGGTGACACTGAAGCTTTCTTT.

The V call is TRBV5-6, the J call TRBJ2-3; D is possibly TRBD1 (5 bases). CDR3 length: 15 amino acids. CDR1 and CDR2 from the germline V gene are SGHDT and YYEEEE. V was clipped by 0 bases and J by 1 base, with 9 bases between them. CDR3 residues: CASSLGQPRTDTQYF. CDR3 bases: TGTGCCAGCAGCTTGGGACAGCCGCGCACAGATACGCAGTATTTT.

The rearrangement joins TRBV7-2 to TRBJ2-5; D remains ambiguous. This CDR3 has 15 residues. From germline, CDR1 is SGHTA and CDR2 FQGNSA. Trimming shortened V by 6 bases and J by 5 bases, and 19 bases separated the two germline ends. The CDR3 DNA is TGTGCCAGCAGTCCTCGGGCCTCCTCAAGGGAGACCCAGTACTTC. It yields the protein CASSPRASSRETQYF.

The sample holds one count of this clone. The rearrangement joins TRBV6-1 to TRBJ2-7; D gene uncertain. This CDR3 contains 16 residues. The ends were cut back, 2 bases at V and 0 bases at J, with 14 bases in the middle. From germline, CDR1 is MNHNS and CDR2 SASEGT. The CDR3 loop is CASSEPGITSSYEQYF. In nucleotides, the CDR3 is TGTGCCAGCAGTGAACCCGGAATCACAAGCTCCTACGAGCAGTACTTC.

DNA for the CDR3: TGTGCCATCAGTGAGTTGACAGTCGACACTGGAAACACCATATATTTT. This translates into CAISELTVDTGNTIYF. This sequence joins TRBV10-3 and TRBJ1-3; tentatively, D is TRBD1 (5 bases). The germline gives CDR1 ENHRY, CDR2 SYGVKD. V lost 1 base to trimming and J lost 2 bases, with 12 bases between them. CDR3 length equals 16 residues.

CDR3 sequence reads: CAISEPGLAADNEQFF. DNA of the CDR3: TGTGCCATCAGTGAGCCCGGACTAGCGGCCGACAATGAGCAGTTCTTC. The genes are TRBV10-3 and TRBJ2-1; 10 bases match TRBD2. In germline, CDR1 is ENHRY, CDR2 SYGVKD. V was clipped by 2 bases and J by 5 bases; unmatched bases: 6. This CDR3 region has 16 residues.

V and J are TRBV5-1 and TRBJ2-2, with D perhaps matching TRBD1 (5 bases). Trimming cost V 2 bases and J 4 bases, with 9 bases left between them. Germline V lookup: CDR1 SGHRS, CDR2 YFSETQ. The CDR3 loop spans 14 amino acids. The chain's CDR3 is CASSLGARTGELFF. The CDR3 coding sequence is TGCGCCAGCAGCTTAGGGGCCCGCACCGGGGAGCTGTTTTTT.

This clone was recorded a few times. The chain joins TRBV7-8 to TRBJ2-7; D call uncertain. V lost 2 bases and J 3 bases, leaving 2 bases between the germline ends. Germline-derived CDR1 and CDR2 are SGHVS and FQNEAQ. The CDR3 covers 11 residues. The CDR3 DNA reads as TGTGCCAGCAGCTTAAACTACGAGCAGTACTTC. It translates to CASSLNYEQYF.

This clone was seen only once. The chain uses TRBV6-4 and TRBJ2-2; the match to TRBD1 covers 7 bases. Germline V gives CDR1 MRHNA, CDR2 SNTAGT. This CDR3 has 14 amino acids. J gave up 5 bases and V 3 bases, and 3 bases lay outside the gene matches. In nucleotides, the CDR3 is TGTGCCAGCAGTGATGGGACAGCTACCGGGGAGCTGTTTTTT. Translating gives CASSDGTATGELFF.